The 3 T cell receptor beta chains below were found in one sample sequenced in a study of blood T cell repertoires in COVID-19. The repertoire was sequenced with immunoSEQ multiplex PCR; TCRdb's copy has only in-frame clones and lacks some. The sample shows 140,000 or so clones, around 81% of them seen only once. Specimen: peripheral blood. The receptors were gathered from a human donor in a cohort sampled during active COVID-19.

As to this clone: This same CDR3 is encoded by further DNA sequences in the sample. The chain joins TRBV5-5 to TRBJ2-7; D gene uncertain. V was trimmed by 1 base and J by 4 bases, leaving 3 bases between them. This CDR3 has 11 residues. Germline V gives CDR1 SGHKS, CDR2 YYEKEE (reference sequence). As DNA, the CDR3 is TGTGCCAGCAGCTTGACTTACGAGCAGTACTTC. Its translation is CASSLTYEQYF.

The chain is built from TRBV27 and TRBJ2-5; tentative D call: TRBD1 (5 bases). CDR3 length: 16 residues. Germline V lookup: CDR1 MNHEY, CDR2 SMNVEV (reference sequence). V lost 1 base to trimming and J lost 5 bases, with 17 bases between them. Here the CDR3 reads CASSLWGSGIRETQYF. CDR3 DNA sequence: TGTGCCAGCAGTTTATGGGGTTCAGGGATTCGGGAGACCCAGTACTTC.

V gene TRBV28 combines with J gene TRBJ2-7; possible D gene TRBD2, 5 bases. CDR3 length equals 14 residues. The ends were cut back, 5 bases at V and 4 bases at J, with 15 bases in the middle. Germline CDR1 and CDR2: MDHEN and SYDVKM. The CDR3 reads CASSPVGGGYEQYF. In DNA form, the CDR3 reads TGTGCCAGCAGTCCCGTGGGTGGCGGGTACGAGCAGTACTTC.